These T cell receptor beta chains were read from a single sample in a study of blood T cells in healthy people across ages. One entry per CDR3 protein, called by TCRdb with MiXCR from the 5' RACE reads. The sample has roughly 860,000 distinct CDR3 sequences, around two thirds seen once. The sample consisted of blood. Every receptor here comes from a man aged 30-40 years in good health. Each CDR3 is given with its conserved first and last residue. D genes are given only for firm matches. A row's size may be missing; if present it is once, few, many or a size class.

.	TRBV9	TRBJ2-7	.	TGTGCCAGCAGCGCCCAGGACGGCCCCTACGAGCAGTACTTC	CASSAQDGPYEQYF
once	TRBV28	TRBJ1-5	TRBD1	TGTGCCAGCAGTCCGGGACAGGCCTCGGGTCGGCCCCAGCATTTT	CASSPGQASGRPQHF
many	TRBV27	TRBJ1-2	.	TGTGCCAGCAGTCACCGAAATTGGGGCCAGGGAAATGGCTACACCTTC	CASSHRNWGQGNGYTF
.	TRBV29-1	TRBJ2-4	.	TGCAGCGTTGGCGGGACAGAGAAAAGACAGTACTTC	CSVGGTEKRQYF
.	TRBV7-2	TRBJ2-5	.	TGTGCCAGCAGCTCGAAATTTGGGGGCGTAGGGACCCAGTACTTC	CASSSKFGGVGTQYF
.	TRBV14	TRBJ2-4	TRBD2	TGTGCCAGCAGCCAAGTTCAGGGTACGGGAGGTATTCAGTACTTC	CASSQVQGTGGIQYF
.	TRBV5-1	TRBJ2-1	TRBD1	TGCGCCAGCAGCTTGGAGGGGACAGACAACAATGAGCAGTTCTTC	CASSLEGTDNNEQFF
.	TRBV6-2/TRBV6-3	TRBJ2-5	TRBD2	TGTGCCAGCAGAACTTCGGCGGGGGGCCGAGAGACCCAGTACTTC	CASRTSAGGRETQYF
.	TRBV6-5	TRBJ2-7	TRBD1	TGTGCCAGCAGCCGAAGTTCGGGGACAGGGATCGGCGAGCAGTACTTC	CASSRSSGTGIGEQYF
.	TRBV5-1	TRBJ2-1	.	TGCGCCAGCAGCTTCTATACTGCGGATGAGCAGTTCTTC	CASSFYTADEQFF
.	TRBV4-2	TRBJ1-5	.	TGTGCCAGCAGCCAAGGTCCGGCAGGGGTTCAGCCCCAGCATTTT	CASSQGPAGVQPQHF
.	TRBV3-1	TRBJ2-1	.	TGTGCCAGCAGCCAAGGGGCCCCCGCGCAGGAAGAGCAGTTCTTC	CASSQGAPAQEEQFF
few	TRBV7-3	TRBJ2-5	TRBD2	TGTGCCAGCAGCTTAACGGGGGCGGGGGGCCTCCAAGAGACCCAGTACTTC	CASSLTGAGGLQETQYF
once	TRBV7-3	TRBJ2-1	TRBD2	TGTGCCAGCAGCTTCGGACTAGCGGGGGATAATGAGCAGTTCTTC	CASSFGLAGDNEQFF
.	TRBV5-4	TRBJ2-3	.	TGTGCCAGCAGCGGGCAGGGGGGGACCTTTGATACGCAGTATTTT	CASSGQGGTFDTQYF
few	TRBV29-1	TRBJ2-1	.	TGCAGCGTTGAACGAGGTGCAGGGGGGAACAATGAGCAGTTCTTC	CSVERGAGGNNEQFF
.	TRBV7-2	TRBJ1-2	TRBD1	TGTGCCAGCAGCACGGACAGGGGTCGCGGCTACACCTTC	CASSTDRGRGYTF
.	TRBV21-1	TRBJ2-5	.	TGTGCCAGCACCCCGGGTGACGGTGCGACCCAGTACTTC	CASTPGDGATQYF
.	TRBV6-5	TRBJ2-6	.	TGTGCCAGCACGATCTCTGGGGCCAACGTCCTGACTTTC	CASTISGANVLTF
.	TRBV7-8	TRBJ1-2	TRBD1	TGTGCCAGCAGCTTAGAGGCAGGGGGCGGATATGGCTACACCTTC	CASSLEAGGGYGYTF
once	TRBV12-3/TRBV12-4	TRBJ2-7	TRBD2	TGTGCCAGCAGTTCAGGCGGGGGGCGCTCCTACGAGCAGTACTTC	CASSSGGGRSYEQYF
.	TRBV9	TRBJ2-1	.	TGTGCCAGCGGGCGGAGCTCCTGCAATGAGCAGTTCTTC	CASGRSSCNEQFF
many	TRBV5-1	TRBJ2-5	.	TGCGCCAGCAGTCAAAATAGCGCGCGCGAGACCCAGTACTTC	CASSQNSARETQYF
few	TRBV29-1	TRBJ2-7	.	TGCAGCGTTGAGGCAGGCTCAAGGACCAACGAGCAGTACTTC	CSVEAGSRTNEQYF
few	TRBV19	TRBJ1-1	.	TGTGCCACCGAATCGGGCGGGTCCCGCACTGAAGCTTTCTTT	CATESGGSRTEAFF
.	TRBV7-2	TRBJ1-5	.	TGTGCCAGCAGCTTAGTTCATCAGCCCCAGCATTTT	CASSLVHQPQHF
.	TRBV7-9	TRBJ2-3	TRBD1	TGTGCCAGCAGCCCGGGACAGGGGTCGGGTACGCAGTATTTT	CASSPGQGSGTQYF
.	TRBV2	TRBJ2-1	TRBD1	TGTGCCAGCAGGCAGGGGGTCTACAATGAGCAGTTCTTC	CASRQGVYNEQFF
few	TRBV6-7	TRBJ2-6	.	TGTGCCAGCAGTTACAAGTGTTGCCCTGGGGCCAACGTCCTGACTTTC	CASSYKCCPGANVLTF
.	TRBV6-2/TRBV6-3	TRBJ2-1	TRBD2	TGTGCCAGCATCACCTCGGCGGGAACTAGCGGGGGAACTGAGCAGTTCTTC	CASITSAGTSGGTEQFF
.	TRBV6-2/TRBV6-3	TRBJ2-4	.	TGTGCCAGCAGGCCAGGAGGAAAGACCGAAGCCAAAAACATTCAGTACTTC	CASRPGGKTEAKNIQYF